The T cell receptor beta chain under discussion was sequenced for a study of blood T cell repertoires in COVID-19. Study summary: Sites across the United States, Italy and Spain contributed samples from acute and convalescent COVID-19. PBMCs, B-cell-depleted T cells, or T cells provided the cDNA or gDNA that made up the material.

Under the authors' procedure: Estimation of nucleated cell counts was performed using reference gene primer amplification. The assay was immunoSEQ multiplex PCR, and TCRdb's table has in-frame clones only and misses some. D and trimming come from the DNA, and the V and J calls and clone size come from that table. The sample records about 64,000 clones, 65% to 90% being singletons. Trimming removed 6 bases from V and 4 bases from J, with 10 bases in between. In germline, CDR1 is MNHEY, CDR2 SVGAGI. The CDR3 has 13 amino acids. In this sample, this clone turned up once. Sequencing was done on a sample of peripheral blood. The sequence was collected from a man between 35 and 55 years old with acute or convalescent COVID-19. The V call is TRBV6-5, the J call TRBJ2-1; D might be TRBD1 (6 bases). DNA for the CDR3: TGTGCCAGCAGCATAGGACAGTACAATGAGCAGTTCTTC. This gives the protein CASSIGQYNEQFF.